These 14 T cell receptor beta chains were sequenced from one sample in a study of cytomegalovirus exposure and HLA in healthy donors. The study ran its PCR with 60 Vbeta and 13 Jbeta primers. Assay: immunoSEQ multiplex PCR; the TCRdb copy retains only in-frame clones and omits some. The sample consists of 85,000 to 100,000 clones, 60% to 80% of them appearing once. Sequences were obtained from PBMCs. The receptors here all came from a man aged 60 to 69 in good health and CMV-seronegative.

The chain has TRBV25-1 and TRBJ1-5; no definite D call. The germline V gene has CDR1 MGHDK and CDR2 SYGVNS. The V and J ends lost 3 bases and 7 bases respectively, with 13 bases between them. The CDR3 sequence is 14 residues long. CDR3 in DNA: TGTGCCAGCAGTGAGTCAACGGTCATGCAGCCCCAGCATTTT. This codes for CASSESTVMQPQHF.

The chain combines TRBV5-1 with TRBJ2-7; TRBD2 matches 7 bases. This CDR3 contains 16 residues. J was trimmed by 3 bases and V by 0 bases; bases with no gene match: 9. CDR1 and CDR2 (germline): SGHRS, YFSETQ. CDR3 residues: CASSLAGAGNSYEQYF. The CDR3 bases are TGCGCCAGCAGCTTGGCTGGAGCGGGAAACAGCTACGAGCAGTACTTC.

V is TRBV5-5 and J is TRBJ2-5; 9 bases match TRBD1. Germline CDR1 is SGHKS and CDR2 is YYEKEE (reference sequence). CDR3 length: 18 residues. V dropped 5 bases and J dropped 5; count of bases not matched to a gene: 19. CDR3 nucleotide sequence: TGTGCCAGCAGAACTTTAAGAGAAGGACAGGGGATATTGGAGACCCAGTACTTC. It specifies CASRTLREGQGILETQYF. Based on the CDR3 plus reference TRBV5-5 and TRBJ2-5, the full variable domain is DAGVTQSPTHLIKTRGQQVTLRCSPISGHKSVSWYQQVLGQGPQFIFQYYEKEERGRGNFPDRFSARQFPNYSSELNVNALLLGDSALYLCASRTLREGQGILETQYFGPGTRLLVL.

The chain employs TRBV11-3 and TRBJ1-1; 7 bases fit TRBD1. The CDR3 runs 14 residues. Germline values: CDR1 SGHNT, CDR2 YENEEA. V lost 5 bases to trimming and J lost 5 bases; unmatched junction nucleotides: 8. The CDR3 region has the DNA TGTGCCAGCAGCGGGCGGACAGGAGAGACTGAAGCTTTCTTT. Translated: CASSGRTGETEAFF.

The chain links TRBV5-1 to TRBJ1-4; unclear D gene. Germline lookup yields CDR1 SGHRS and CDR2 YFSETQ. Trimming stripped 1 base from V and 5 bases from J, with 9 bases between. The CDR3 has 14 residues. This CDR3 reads CASSLRSRNEKLFF. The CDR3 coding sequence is TGCGCCAGCAGCTTGAGGTCTAGAAATGAAAAACTGTTTTTT.

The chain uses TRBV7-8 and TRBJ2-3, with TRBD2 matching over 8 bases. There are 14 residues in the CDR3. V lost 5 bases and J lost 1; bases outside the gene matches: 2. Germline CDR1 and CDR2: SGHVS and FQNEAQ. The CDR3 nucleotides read TGTGCCAGCAGCGTGACTAGCGGCACAGATACGCAGTATTTT. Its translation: CASSVTSGTDTQYF.

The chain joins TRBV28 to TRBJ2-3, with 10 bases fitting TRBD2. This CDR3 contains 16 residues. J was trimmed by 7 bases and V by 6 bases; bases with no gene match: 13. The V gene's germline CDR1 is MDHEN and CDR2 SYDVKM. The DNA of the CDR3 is TGTGCCAGCAGCAGCCCCGGGGCTAGCGGGGGAAATACGCAGTATTTT. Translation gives CASSSPGASGGNTQYF.

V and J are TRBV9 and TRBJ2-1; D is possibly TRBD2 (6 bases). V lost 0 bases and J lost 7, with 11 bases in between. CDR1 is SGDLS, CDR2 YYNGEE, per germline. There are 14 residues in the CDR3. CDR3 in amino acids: CASSVAGASNEQFF. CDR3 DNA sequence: TGTGCCAGCAGCGTAGCGGGAGCTAGTAATGAGCAGTTCTTC.

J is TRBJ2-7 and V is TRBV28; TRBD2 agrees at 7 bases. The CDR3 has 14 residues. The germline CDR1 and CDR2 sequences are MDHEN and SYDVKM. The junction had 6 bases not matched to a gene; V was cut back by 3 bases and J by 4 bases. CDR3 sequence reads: CASSLAGESYEQYF. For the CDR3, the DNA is TGTGCCAGCAGTTTGGCGGGAGAGTCGTACGAGCAGTACTTC.

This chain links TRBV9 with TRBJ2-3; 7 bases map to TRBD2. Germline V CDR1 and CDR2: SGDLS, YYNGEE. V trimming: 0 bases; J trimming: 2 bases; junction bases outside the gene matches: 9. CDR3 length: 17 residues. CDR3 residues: CASSVAGLAEATDTQYF. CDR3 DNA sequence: TGTGCCAGCAGCGTAGCTGGGCTAGCGGAGGCCACAGATACGCAGTATTTT.

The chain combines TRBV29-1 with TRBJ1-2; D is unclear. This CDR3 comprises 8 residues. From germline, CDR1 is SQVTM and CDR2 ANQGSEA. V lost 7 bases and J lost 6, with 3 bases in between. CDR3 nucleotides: TGCAGCGGAGATGGCTACACCTTC. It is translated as CSGDGYTF.

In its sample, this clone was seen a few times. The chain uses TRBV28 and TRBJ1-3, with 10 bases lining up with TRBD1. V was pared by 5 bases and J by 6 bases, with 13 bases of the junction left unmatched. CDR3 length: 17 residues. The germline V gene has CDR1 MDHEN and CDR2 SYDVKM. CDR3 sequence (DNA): TGTGCCAGCAGTCGAAGTTTCGGGACAGGGGTTAAAAACACCATATATTTT. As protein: CASSRSFGTGVKNTIYF.

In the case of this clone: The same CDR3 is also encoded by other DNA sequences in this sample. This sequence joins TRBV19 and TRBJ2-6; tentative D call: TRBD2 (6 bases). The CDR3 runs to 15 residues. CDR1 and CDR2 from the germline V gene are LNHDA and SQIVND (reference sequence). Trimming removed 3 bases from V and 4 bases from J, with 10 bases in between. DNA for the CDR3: TGTGCCAGTAGTATCGGAGGGCCCGGGGCCAACGTCCTGACTTTC. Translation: CASSIGGPGANVLTF.

The CDR3 DNA sequence: TGCGCCAGCAGCCAAGGAAAAGCGAACAGGGGGGAGCTGTTTTTT. Its protein product is CASSQGKANRGELFF. The V call is TRBV4-1, the J call TRBJ2-2; perhaps TRBD1 as D (5 bases). Germline CDR1 and CDR2: MGHRA and YSYEKL. V was cut by 1 base and J by 8 bases, with 14 bases left in between. This CDR3 region has 15 residues.